Below, one TCR beta chain is given with its context. A much bigger clone sits one base away, suggesting this may be a read error. Time point defined: newly diagnosed GD, antithyroid drugs for less than 3 months. Generation of the TCR library employed RNA extracted from PBMCs. The data derive from a study of regulatory T cells in long-lasting Graves disease. Trimming cost V 1 base and J 2 bases, with 15 bases left between them. CDR1 SGHAT and CDR2 FQNNGV come from the germline V gene. There are 16 residues in the CDR3. In building TCR beta libraries, iRepertoire HTBI primers were used together with Arm-PCR of CDR3 regions. Using its own MiXCR run on the multiplex PCR reads, TCRdb lists one record per CDR3 protein. There are about 520,000 distinct CDR3 sequences in the sample; 12% occur only once, and 7.5% to 9% lies in the top ten. A further study also used this sample, focusing on T cells in Graves' hyperthyroidism and ophthalmopathy.

V usage is TRBV11-2 and J usage is TRBJ2-7, with D perhaps TRBD1 (5 bases). This specimen was peripheral blood mononuclear cells (PBMCs), taken at new diagnosis, from a patient treated with antithyroid drugs. This sequence originates from a woman aged 25-40 years with Graves disease. CDR3 nucleotide sequence: TGTGCCAGCAGCTTAGGGCCGAAGGGGTTCGCCTACGAGCAGTACTTC. Translated, it gives CASSLGPKGFAYEQYF.